These T cell receptor beta chains were read from a single sample in a study of cytomegalovirus exposure and HLA in healthy donors. Generated by immunoSEQ multiplex PCR, the TCRdb table keeps only in-frame clones and is missing some. The data contain some 120,000 clones, approximately 77% of them seen just once; the ten biggest clones take up 1.8%. Material for sequencing was PBMCs. All receptors derive from a man between 18 and 29 years old in good health and CMV-seronegative. The CDR3 runs from the conserved cysteine through the conserved F or W. Fields, in order: CDR3 DNA, CDR3 protein, V gene, D gene, CDR3 length, clone size, J gene. A D gene is named only where the DNA matches it firmly. A row's size may be missing; if present it is once, few, many or a size class.

TGTGCCAGCAGCTTAGTAGGCGCAGGGGACTACGAGCAGTACTTC,CASSLVGAGDYEQYF,TRBV7-2,-,15,-,TRBJ2-7
TGTGCCAGCAGCGAACCCGGGACAGGATCTAACTATGGCTACACCTTC,CASSEPGTGSNYGYTF,TRBV9,TRBD1,16,-,TRBJ1-2
TGTGCCAGCGGCTCTAGCGTTGAAGAGACCCAGTACTTC,CASGSSVEETQYF,TRBV7-9,-,13,-,TRBJ2-5
TGTGCCAGCCGAAGGGGACAGGGTTTCGGTGAGCAGTTCTTC,CASRRGQGFGEQFF,TRBV6-5,TRBD1,14,once,TRBJ2-1
TGTGCCAGCCTGCCATTGGACACGAACACTGAAGCTTTCTTT,CASLPLDTNTEAFF,TRBV28,-,14,-,TRBJ1-1
TGTGCCAGCAGTGGACTCGGGCTCCAAGATACGCAGTATTTT,CASSGLGLQDTQYF,TRBV9,-,14,once,TRBJ2-3
TGTGCCAGTAGCTTCGGGGGACTCGGCGGGCAGTTCTTC,CASSFGGLGGQFF,TRBV19,-,13,-,TRBJ2-1
TGTGCCAGCAGCTTAGAACAGGGTTCAGATACGCAGTATTTT,CASSLEQGSDTQYF,TRBV7-8,-,14,once,TRBJ2-3
TGTGCCAGCAGCGTAGCTACGGGGCGGGGGCATTCCACAGATACGCAGTATTTT,CASSVATGRGHSTDTQYF,TRBV9,-,18,-,TRBJ2-3
TGTGCCAGCAGCCACGGGCTACAGGGCAATCAGCCCCAGCATTTT,CASSHGLQGNQPQHF,TRBV11-2,-,15,-,TRBJ1-5
TGTGCCAGCAGCCAGGGGGGCCGGTGGGAGCAGTTCTTC,CASSQGGRWEQFF,TRBV2,-,13,once,TRBJ2-1
TGTGCCAGCAGCTCACCAAGGCTAGCGGCGGGAGATACGCAGTATTTT,CASSSPRLAAGDTQYF,TRBV5-4,TRBD2,16,-,TRBJ2-3
TGTGCCAGCACCTCTTTGGGACAGGACACTGAAGCTTTCTTT,CASTSLGQDTEAFF,TRBV27,TRBD1,14,-,TRBJ1-1
TGTGCCAGCAGCTTAGAGAGACAGGGCTACAATGAGCAGTTCTTC,CASSLERQGYNEQFF,TRBV7-7,TRBD1,15,-,TRBJ2-1
TGTGCCAGCAGTTTGAGGGGAGGGACTGAAGCTTTCTTT,CASSLRGGTEAFF,TRBV27,-,13,-,TRBJ1-1
TGTGCCAGTAGTATGGGACAGGGGGCCTCTGGGGCCAACGTCCTGACTTTC,CASSMGQGASGANVLTF,TRBV19,TRBD1,17,-,TRBJ2-6
TGTGCCAGCAGCCTTTATCCCCTTAGCAATCAGCCCCAGCATTTT,CASSLYPLSNQPQHF,TRBV6-6,-,15,once,TRBJ1-5
TGTGCTAGTGCCCAGACTGCCGATAATGAAAAACTGTTTTTT,CASAQTADNEKLFF,TRBV12-5,-,14,-,TRBJ1-4
TGTGCCAGCAGCGTAGATCCAATACAGGGCACAAAGGGGAAACTGTTTTTT,CASSVDPIQGTKGKLFF,TRBV9,-,17,-,TRBJ1-4
TGTGCCAGTAGTACCCACAGGGGGACGCCATTAGGTGAGCAGTACTTC,CASSTHRGTPLGEQYF,TRBV19,TRBD1,16,-,TRBJ2-7
TGTGCCAGCAGGAGGAACAGGGATTTCTACAATGAGCAGTTCTTC,CASRRNRDFYNEQFF,TRBV6-5,-,15,once,TRBJ2-1
TGTGCCACCAGCAGCCCGGGACAGACCTATGGCTACACCTTC,CATSSPGQTYGYTF,TRBV15,TRBD1,14,-,TRBJ1-2
TGTGCCAGCAGCTTCGGACTAGTTACGCAGTATTTT,CASSFGLVTQYF,TRBV7-9,TRBD2,12,once,TRBJ2-3
TGTGCCAGCAGCCGCTGGGCGGAGGCCTCCTCCGAGCAGTACTTC,CASSRWAEASSEQYF,TRBV7-7,-,15,-,TRBJ2-7
TGTGCCAGCAGTCCAGGGACACCCTATGGCTACACCTTC,CASSPGTPYGYTF,TRBV6-5,-,13,once,TRBJ1-2
TGTGCCAGCAGCCTCGGGGACGAGCAGTACTTC,CASSLGDEQYF,TRBV7-9,-,11,-,TRBJ2-7
TGTGCCAGCAGCTTAGGGAAACCTAGGGACAGCTTCCACGAGCAGTACTTC,CASSLGKPRDSFHEQYF,TRBV7-8,TRBD1,17,-,TRBJ2-7
TGCGCCAGCAGCCCGCCGGGACTAGCGGTCTACGAGCAGTACTTC,CASSPPGLAVYEQYF,TRBV4-1,TRBD2,15,-,TRBJ2-7
TGTGCTAGTGGTTTGGCCACAGGGGGCTTAGGTGGCAATCAGCCCCAGCATTTT,CASGLATGGLGGNQPQHF,TRBV12-5,TRBD1,18,once,TRBJ1-5
TGTGCCACCTCCGCGGGTTCCTACGAGCAGTACTTC,CATSAGSYEQYF,TRBV19,-,12,-,TRBJ2-7
TGCAGTGCTTACAGTGGAACTGAAGCTTTCTTT,CSAYSGTEAFF,TRBV20-1,-,11,-,TRBJ1-1
TGTGCCAGCAGTTACGACAGGGTATATGGCTACACCTTC,CASSYDRVYGYTF,TRBV6-5,TRBD1,13,-,TRBJ1-2
TGTGCCAGCAAAGGAACAGGGTGGAACACTGAAGCTTTCTTT,CASKGTGWNTEAFF,TRBV25-1,-,14,-,TRBJ1-1
TGTGCCAGCAGCTTAGCCACAGGGCATGCTTCACCCCTCCACTTT,CASSLATGHASPLHF,TRBV7-8,-,15,-,TRBJ1-6
TGTGCCAGCAGCCTTTACAGGGGGCTGGACTATGGCTACACCTTC,CASSLYRGLDYGYTF,TRBV7-2,TRBD1,15,few,TRBJ1-2
TGTGCCATCAGTGTTCGCGGACAGGGGGGCGGCTACACCTTC,CAISVRGQGGGYTF,TRBV10-3,TRBD1,14,-,TRBJ1-2
TGTGCCAGCAGCTCCCAGGGGCAGGGGTCCTACGAGCAGTACTTC,CASSSQGQGSYEQYF,TRBV7-6,-,15,-,TRBJ2-7
TGTGCCAGCAGCCAAGAACAGGGCTCTAACTATGGCTACACCTTC,CASSQEQGSNYGYTF,TRBV6-1,-,15,-,TRBJ1-2
TGTGCCAGCAGTTACCCTTCAACTAATGAAAAACTGTTTTTT,CASSYPSTNEKLFF,TRBV6-5,-,14,once,TRBJ1-4
TGTGCCAGCAGCTTGAGTCGTCTAGCCTACGAGCAGTACTTC,CASSLSRLAYEQYF,TRBV5-6,-,14,few,TRBJ2-7
TGTGCCAGCAGCTTACCGACAGGGAAAGACTATGGCTACACCTTC,CASSLPTGKDYGYTF,TRBV7-9,TRBD1,15,-,TRBJ1-2
TGTGCCAGCAAAACCACAGGGGGCCCAACCTACGAGCAGTACTTC,CASKTTGGPTYEQYF,TRBV27,TRBD1,15,once,TRBJ2-7
TGCGCCAGCCGCCGGGACAGGGGCTACGAGCAGTACTTC,CASRRDRGYEQYF,TRBV5-1,TRBD1,13,once,TRBJ2-7
TGTGCCAGCAGCTTGGGGACAGGGACCGGGGGCGAGCAGTACTTC,CASSLGTGTGGEQYF,TRBV5-4,TRBD1,15,-,TRBJ2-7
TGCGCCAGCAGCTTCCTAGCGGGGGGCCGCACAGATACGCAGTATTTT,CASSFLAGGRTDTQYF,TRBV5-1,TRBD2,16,-,TRBJ2-3
TGTGCCAGCAGCTTGTTTGGAGGGAGGGGTCAGCCCCAGCATTTT,CASSLFGGRGQPQHF,TRBV5-6,-,15,-,TRBJ1-5
TGTGCCAGCAGCCAAGATCCAGCGGGGGGGCCATTGAGGACAGATACGCAGTATTTT,CASSQDPAGGPLRTDTQYF,TRBV14,TRBD2,19,-,TRBJ2-3
TGTGCCAGTACCCAGCGGGGGGCCCTCAATGAGCAGTTCTTC,CASTQRGALNEQFF,TRBV19,TRBD2,14,-,TRBJ2-1
TGTGCCAGCAGTGGTTGGGACAGGGCTGGAAACACCATATATTTT,CASSGWDRAGNTIYF,TRBV6-1,TRBD1,15,-,TRBJ1-3
TGTGCCAGCAGCGAAACCGGGATATACAATGAGCAGTTCTTC,CASSETGIYNEQFF,TRBV7-2,-,14,-,TRBJ2-1
TGCGCCAGCAGCCAATACCTGGGGGGGACAGATACGCAGTATTTT,CASSQYLGGTDTQYF,TRBV4-3,TRBD2,15,-,TRBJ2-3
TGTGCCAGCAGCGGTAGCGGGGTGGGGACAGATACGCAGTATTTT,CASSGSGVGTDTQYF,TRBV7-2,TRBD2,15,-,TRBJ2-3